Reported below is one T cell receptor beta chain. The data originate from a study of blood T cell repertoires in COVID-19. In the study overall: Samples taken during acute and convalescent COVID-19 were collected in the United States, Italy and Spain. T cells, B-cell-depleted T cells, or PBMCs supplied cDNA or gDNA.

Authors' analysis steps: Cell counts per sample came from amplifying reference gene primers. TCRdb's table, derived via immunoSEQ multiplex PCR, lists solely in-frame clones and lacks some. The V and J calls and clone size are taken from that table; D and trimming were inferred from the DNA. The sample has just under 300,000 clones, more than 85% seen once. V lost 3 bases to trimming and J lost 2 bases; unmatched junction nucleotides: 5. This CDR3 is built from 15 residues. The V gene's germline CDR1 is SGHRS and CDR2 YFSETQ. Sample: peripheral blood. This sequence originates from an older man with acute or convalescent COVID-19. The chain joins TRBV5-1 to TRBJ2-3; TRBD1 aligns across 8 bases. CDR3 residues: CASSSRQGSTDTQYF. Written as DNA, the CDR3 is TGCGCCAGCAGCTCGAGACAGGGGTCCACAGATACGCAGTATTTT.